Shown below are 27 T cell receptor beta chains from a single sample sequenced in a study of blood T cell repertoires in COVID-19. TCRdb keeps only in-frame clones here, not all; method: immunoSEQ multiplex PCR. The data contain about 21,000 clones, around three quarters of them singletons. The sample comprised peripheral blood. The receptors come from a man aged 55 to 70 with active COVID-19.

This sequence joins TRBV28 and TRBJ2-7; D is unclear. The CDR3 spans 13 residues. CDR1 is MDHEN and CDR2 is SYDVKM in the germline V gene. The V end was cut by 3 bases, the J end by 3 bases, with 9 bases between. The CDR3 sequence: CASSLSRYYEQYF. The CDR3 DNA reads TGTGCCAGCAGTTTGAGTAGATACTACGAGCAGTACTTC.

The genes are TRBV27 and TRBJ2-3, with D maybe TRBD1 (5 bases). Germline lookup yields CDR1 MNHEY and CDR2 SMNVEV (reference sequence). Trimming removed 2 bases at V and 0 bases at J, with 9 bases between. The CDR3 totals 15 residues. CDR3 protein: CASSLQGLSTDTQYF. CDR3 coding DNA: TGTGCCAGCAGTTTACAGGGCCTGAGCACAGATACGCAGTATTTT.

The J gene is TRBJ2-2, the V gene TRBV4-3; 11 bases fit TRBD2. This CDR3 contains 16 residues. The J segment lost 4 bases and the V segment lost 4 bases, leaving 5 bases of the junction unmatched. Germline assignment: CDR1 LGHNA and CDR2 YSLEER. The CDR3 DNA reads TGCGCCAGCAGCCTGGGACTAGCGGACCGCACCGGGGAGCTGTTTTTT. The encoded protein is CASSLGLADRTGELFF.

This chain joins TRBV6-5 and TRBJ1-6; 8 bases fit TRBD1. V lost 3 bases, J lost 7 bases, and 8 bases stayed unmatched. The CDR3 loop spans 16 amino acids. The germline V gene encodes CDR1 MNHEY and CDR2 SVGAGI. Written as DNA, the CDR3 is TGTGCCAGCAGTTATCTCAGGGGGCGGTTGAATTCACCCCTCCACTTT. It yields the protein CASSYLRGRLNSPLHF.

The chain carries TRBV5-1 and TRBJ1-1; D ambiguous. The CDR3 runs to 14 residues. V lost 1 base and J 5 bases, leaving 12 bases between the germline ends. Per the germline V gene, CDR1 is SGHRS and CDR2 is YFSETQ. CDR3 coding DNA: TGCGCCAGCAGCTTGTCGACGGGGTGGACTGAAGCTTTCTTT. The encoded protein is CASSLSTGWTEAFF.

In this sample, this clone is medium-sized. The CDR3 DNA reads as TGTGCCAGCAGCAACCCCGGGACAGGGGGTTACGAGCAGTACTTC. This codes for CASSNPGTGGYEQYF. The genes are TRBV11-2 and TRBJ2-7; TRBD1 agrees at 11 bases. J gave up 4 bases and V 5 bases, and 7 bases lay outside the gene matches. The CDR3 is made up of 15 amino acids. The germline gives CDR1 SGHAT, CDR2 FQNNGV.

The chain is built from TRBV4-1 and TRBJ2-7; the D gene is possibly TRBD1 (6 bases). With 2 bases removed from V and 1 base from J, the gap between germline ends came to 12 bases. The CDR3 runs 15 residues. In germline, CDR1 is MGHRA, CDR2 YSYEKL. Here the CDR3 DNA reads TGCGCCAGCAGCCAAAACAGGGTCGGGTCCTACGAGCAGTACTTC. Amino acids: CASSQNRVGSYEQYF.

The chain couples TRBV12-5 to TRBJ2-1, with D unresolved. Trimming took off 4 bases at V and 8 bases at J, with 12 bases between the two ends. The CDR3 length is 13 residues. Germline CDR1 is LGHNT and CDR2 is FRNRAP. The CDR3 bases are TGTGCTAGTGGTTCCGGAACAGCACATGAGCAGTTCTTC. Residues: CASGSGTAHEQFF.

The chain links TRBV25-1 to TRBJ2-2; no clear D. Germline V gene lookup returns CDR1 MGHDK and CDR2 SYGVNS. The CDR3 spans 12 residues. V lost 6 bases, J lost 4 bases, and 6 bases lay in between. The CDR3: CASSVPTGELFF. The CDR3 region has the DNA TGTGCCAGCAGCGTTCCCACCGGGGAGCTGTTTTTT.

The chain employs TRBV11-2 and TRBJ2-5; D gene uncertain. Between the trimmed V and J ends, which lost 5 bases and 4 bases, there was a span of 11 bases. CDR1 and CDR2 (germline): SGHAT, FQNNGV. The CDR3 runs 13 residues. CDR3 sequence reads: CASSAAGGETQYF. The CDR3 DNA follows: TGTGCCAGCAGCGCGGCTGGCGGAGAGACCCAGTACTTC. Based on the CDR3 plus reference TRBV11-2 and TRBJ2-5, the full variable domain is EAGVAQSPRYKIIEKRQSVAFWCNPISGHATLYWYQQILGQGPKLLIQFQNNGVVDDSQLPKDRFSAERLKGVDSTLKIQPAKLEDSAVYLCASSAAGGETQYFGPGTRLLVL.

The rearrangement uses TRBV9 and TRBJ2-7, with TRBD2 matching over 11 bases. The length of the CDR3 is 15 residues. V gave up 2 bases and J gave up 3 bases; unmatched junction bases: 4. Germline V lookup: CDR1 SGDLS, CDR2 YYNGEE. CDR3 sequence (DNA): TGTGCCAGCAGCGTGGGGACTAGCGGAAGCTACGAGCAGTACTTC. Protein sequence: CASSVGTSGSYEQYF.

The chain is built from TRBV7-6 and TRBJ2-1; D uncertain. The CDR3 is 11 residues long. Trimming removed 5 bases from V and 9 bases from J, with 8 bases in between. Germline V gene data show CDR1 as SGHVS and CDR2 as FNYEAQ. The CDR3 here is CASSRSGEQFF. CDR3 nucleotide sequence: TGTGCCAGCAGCCGCTCCGGTGAGCAGTTCTTC.

The chain combines TRBV3-1 (or the pseudogene TRBV3-2) with TRBJ2-2; TRBD2 might be the D (5 bases). This CDR3 contains 14 residues. Germline CDR1 LGHDT, CDR2 YNNKEL (reference sequence). V lost 8 bases and J 2 bases, leaving 12 bases between the germline ends. CDR3 in amino acids: CASCERVNTGELFF. In nucleotides, the CDR3 is TGTGCCAGCTGCGAGAGGGTCAACACCGGGGAGCTGTTTTTT.

This clone is judged medium-sized (0.01 to 0.1%). The chain links TRBV6-5 to TRBJ2-1, with 8 positions matching TRBD1. CDR1 MNHEY and CDR2 SVGAGI come from the germline V gene. With 5 bases clipped from V and 9 bases from J, the junction kept 9 bases outside the gene matches. This CDR3 is 14 amino acids long. CDR3 region: CASSQGQASIEQFF. CDR3 nucleotide sequence: TGTGCCAGCAGTCAGGGACAGGCGTCCATTGAGCAGTTCTTC.

The chain employs TRBV3-1 (or the pseudogene TRBV3-2) and TRBJ2-5; D perhaps matches TRBD2 (9 bases). Germline V lookup: CDR1 LGHDT, CDR2 YNNKEL (reference sequence). Trimming took 0 bases from V and 7 from J, leaving 15 bases between them. This CDR3 contains 15 residues. This CDR3 is CASSQDGQGLATQYF. The CDR3, as DNA: TGTGCCAGCAGCCAAGATGGACAGGGACTAGCGACCCAGTACTTC.

In this sample, this clone turned up once. The chain uses TRBV7-2 and TRBJ1-2; 7 bases align to TRBD1. Germline trimming cut 5 bases from V and 4 bases from J; bases unmatched to any gene: 10. This CDR3 region has 15 residues. Germline loops: CDR1 SGHTA, CDR2 FQGNSA. The DNA for the CDR3 is TGTGCCAGCAGCAACAACAGGGGCGAGCCCTATGGCTACACCTTC. Its protein is CASSNNRGEPYGYTF.

The rearrangement uses TRBV9 and TRBJ1-2; D is unresolved. Trimming removed 3 bases at V and 4 bases at J, with 13 bases between. Germline CDR1 is SGDLS and CDR2 is YYNGEE. The CDR3 is 14 amino acids. The CDR3 DNA reads as TGTGCCAGCAGCGCCGGGGAGGCGGGCTATGGCTACACCTTC. Amino acid sequence: CASSAGEAGYGYTF.

The count of this clone is one. The CDR3 DNA sequence: TGTGCCAGTAGTATTGGAGACTCTGGAAACACCATATATTTT. Amino acid sequence: CASSIGDSGNTIYF. The V gene is TRBV19, the J gene TRBJ1-3, with D hard to call. Trimming shortened V by 3 bases and J by 0 bases, and 6 bases separated the two germline ends. The CDR3 runs 14 residues. CDR1 is LNHDA, CDR2 SQIVND, per germline (reference sequence).

Note on this clone: Within the sample, other DNA sequences also encode this same CDR3. The chain links TRBV5-1 to TRBJ2-1; 10 bases map to TRBD2. The CDR3 is 13 residues long. The V gene's germline CDR1 is SGHRS and CDR2 YFSETQ. V lost 9 bases to trimming and J lost 4 bases; unmatched junction nucleotides: 4. This CDR3 is CATRTSGYNEQFF. DNA for the CDR3: TGCGCCACCCGGACTAGCGGATACAATGAGCAGTTCTTC.

The rearrangement joins TRBV10-3 to TRBJ2-2; TRBD1 might be the D (5 bases). CDR3 size: 15 residues. The germline CDR1 and CDR2 sequences are ENHRY and SYGVKD. V lost 6 bases, J lost 2 bases, and 13 bases lay in between. The CDR3 is CAISDLGQNTGELFF. The CDR3 DNA is TGTGCCATCAGCGACCTGGGGCAAAACACCGGGGAGCTGTTTTTT.

The chain is built from TRBV6-5 and TRBJ2-2, with TRBD2 matching over 10 bases. The CDR3 length is 16 residues. The V segment lost 2 bases and the J segment 3 bases; nucleotides outside the gene matches: 3. Per the germline V gene, CDR1 is MNHEY and CDR2 is SVGAGI. The CDR3 sequence is CASSYTSGIYTGELFF. For the CDR3, the DNA is TGTGCCAGCAGTTACACTAGCGGGATTTACACCGGGGAGCTGTTTTTT.

This clone was detected a few times. The J gene is TRBJ2-5, the V gene TRBV9; a possible D gene is TRBD2 (6 bases). CDR3 length: 15 amino acids. Germline V gene sequence: CDR1 SGDLS, CDR2 YYNGEE. V dropped 0 bases and J dropped 5 bases, with 14 bases sitting between them. CDR3 nucleotide sequence: TGTGCCAGCAGCGTAGGAGGAGGGATCGGGGAGACCCAGTACTTC. This translates into CASSVGGGIGETQYF.

This chain connects TRBV29-1 to TRBJ2-2; 9 bases line up with TRBD1. Germline CDR1 and CDR2: SQVTM and ANQGSEA. CDR3 size: 14 residues. With V trimmed by 7 bases and J by 5 bases, 8 bases remained unmatched. Written as DNA, the CDR3 is TGCAGCGCATGGGACAGGGTGGGGACCGGGGAGCTGTTTTTT. This gives the protein CSAWDRVGTGELFF.

The chain couples TRBV24-1 to TRBJ2-5, with a possible D match to TRBD2 (5 bases). The CDR3 sequence is 14 residues long. The germline gives CDR1 KGHDR, CDR2 SFDVKD. V was trimmed by 9 bases and J by 4 bases, leaving 17 bases between them. The CDR3 bases are TGTGCCACCGGTAACGCGGGTTTCGGAGAGACCCAGTACTTC. Protein sequence: CATGNAGFGETQYF.

The genes are TRBV7-3 and TRBJ2-1, with 15 bases aligning to TRBD2. V shed 4 bases and J 9 bases; nucleotides not matched to a gene: 7. The CDR3 sequence is 16 residues long. CDR1 and CDR2 (germline): SGHTA, FQGTGA. This CDR3 is CASSSGGLAGGVEQFF. The DNA for the CDR3 is TGTGCCAGCAGCTCAGGCGGACTAGCGGGAGGGGTTGAGCAGTTCTTC.

The chain joins TRBV19 to TRBJ1-4, with 7 bases identical to TRBD1. Germline CDR1 LNHDA, CDR2 SQIVND (reference sequence). Trimming at V came to 7 bases and at J to 0 bases, leaving 8 bases not matched to a gene. This CDR3 spans 16 amino acids. CDR3 protein: CASTPGQRATNEKLFF. The CDR3 coding sequence is TGTGCCAGTACCCCGGGACAGAGAGCAACTAATGAAAAACTGTTTTTT.

This sequence joins TRBV30 and TRBJ1-5, with TRBD1 matching 8 bases. The germline CDR1 and CDR2 sequences are GTSNPN and SVGIG (reference sequence). V dropped 1 base and J dropped 2; count of bases not matched to a gene: 7. The CDR3 totals 16 residues. Here the CDR3 DNA reads TGTGCCTGGAGTGATAAGCAGGGGGCTGGCAATCAGCCCCAGCATTTT. It translates to CAWSDKQGAGNQPQHF.